The rows below give T cell receptor beta chains drawn from one sample of a study of blood T cells in healthy people across ages. TCRdb processed the 5' RACE reads anew with MiXCR; each CDR3 protein has one entry. The sample shows some 690,000 distinct CDR3 sequences, 20% to 25% of them seen only once. Sequencing was carried out using blood. These TCRs come from a man between 65 and 80 years old in good health. Each CDR3 is given with its conserved first and last residue. Each record gives: clone size, V gene, D gene, J gene, CDR3 protein, CDR3 DNA. A D gene is named only where the DNA matches it firmly. Only part of the rows carry a size: once, few, many, or a class if the clone is expanded.

>NA|TRBV6-5|NA|TRBJ2-3
CASSYQGYTDTQYF
TGTGCCAGCAGTTACCAGGGTTACACAGATACGCAGTATTTT
>few|TRBV2|NA|TRBJ2-1
CASSVIGTTYNEQFF
TGTGCCAGCAGTGTGATCGGAACGACGTACAATGAGCAGTTCTTC
>NA|TRBV29-1|NA|TRBJ2-3
CGVEAFTDTQYF
TGCGGCGTTGAAGCCTTCACAGATACGCAGTATTTT
>few|TRBV2|TRBD2|TRBJ2-5
CASSQGTSYSETQYF
TGTGCCAGCAGTCAGGGGACTAGCTATTCTGAGACCCAGTACTTC
>NA|TRBV6-5|TRBD1|TRBJ2-7
CASSYADRGYYEQYF
TGTGCCAGCAGTTACGCCGACAGGGGGTACTACGAGCAGTACTTC
>NA|TRBV6-5|NA|TRBJ1-2
CASSYKGSGYTF
TGTGCCAGCAGTTACAAGGGTTCTGGCTACACCTTC
>many|TRBV20-1|TRBD1|TRBJ2-1
CSASHGTGIHNEQFF
TGCAGTGCTAGCCACGGGACAGGGATTCACAATGAGCAGTTCTTC
>NA|TRBV6-1|TRBD2|TRBJ2-3
CASTRGLAAPYSTDTQYF
TGTGCCAGCACCCGGGGACTAGCGGCTCCCTATAGCACAGATACGCAGTATTTT
>NA|TRBV7-2|NA|TRBJ1-2
CASSPYPAGQDGYTF
TGTGCCAGCAGCCCTTACCCAGCAGGGCAAGATGGCTACACCTTC
>NA|TRBV3-1|NA|TRBJ1-4
CASSQYAGNEKLFF
TGTGCCAGCAGCCAATACGCGGGCAATGAAAAACTGTTTTTT
>NA|TRBV20-1|NA|TRBJ2-7
CSARPGHASYEQYF
TGCAGTGCTAGGCCGGGACATGCCTCCTACGAGCAGTACTTC
>few|TRBV20-1|NA|TRBJ2-7
CSVPGTVSYEQYF
TGCAGTGTCCCCGGGACGGTTTCTTACGAGCAGTACTTC
>few|TRBV20-1|NA|TRBJ2-5
CSARDPRAQETQYF
TGCAGTGCTAGAGATCCCAGGGCCCAAGAGACCCAGTACTTC
>few|TRBV3-1|TRBD2|TRBJ2-3
CASSQGGGAVTDAQYF
TGTGCCAGCAGCCAGGGCGGGGGGGCCGTCACAGATGCGCAGTATTTT
>NA|TRBV20-1|NA|TRBJ1-5
CSVAGGGNNQPQHF
TGCAGTGTAGCGGGGGGGGGCAACAATCAGCCCCAGCATTTT
>few|TRBV11-2|NA|TRBJ1-6
CASSTPGGGSYNSPLHF
TGTGCCAGCAGCACCCCGGGGGGGGGCTCCTATAATTCACCCCTCCACTTT
>few|TRBV18|NA|TRBJ1-1
CAGSPGAEAFF
TGTGCCGGCTCACCAGGGGCTGAAGCTTTCTTT
>few|TRBV12-3/TRBV12-4|TRBD2|TRBJ2-5
CASSSTSGGRETQYF
TGTGCCAGCAGCTCGACTAGCGGGGGGCGAGAGACCCAGTACTTC
>few|TRBV7-2|NA|TRBJ1-6
CASQLGADSRSPLHF
TGTGCCAGCCAACTAGGGGCCGACTCTCGGTCACCCCTCCACTTT
>NA|TRBV28|TRBD1|TRBJ1-2
CASIITGGVDGYTF
TGCGCCAGCATCATTACAGGGGGAGTAGATGGCTACACCTTC
>few|TRBV4-1|NA|TRBJ1-4
CASSRVLDLLEEKLFF
TGCGCCAGCAGCCGGGTCTTGGATCTATTGGAAGAAAAACTGTTTTTT
>few|TRBV20-1|NA|TRBJ1-2
CSAGDFRAYGYTF
TGCAGTGCTGGAGATTTTCGGGCCTATGGCTACACCTTC
>few|TRBV25-1|TRBD1|TRBJ1-4
CASSKQGLSNEKLFF
TGTGCCAGCAGTAAACAGGGGTTGTCTAATGAAAAACTGTTTTTT
>few|TRBV7-9|TRBD1|TRBJ2-1
CASSFRGTYNEQFF
TGTGCCAGCAGCTTCAGGGGGACCTACAATGAGCAGTTCTTC
>NA|TRBV10-2|TRBD2|TRBJ2-1
CASSEWRRASGGNEQFF
TGCGCCAGCAGTGAGTGGCGTCGGGCTAGCGGGGGGAATGAGCAGTTCTTC
>NA|TRBV12-3/TRBV12-4|NA|TRBJ1-2
CASSLLLQYGYTF
TGTGCCAGCAGTTTATTACTCCAATATGGCTACACCTTC
>many|TRBV5-1|TRBD1|TRBJ2-7
CASSLEGWDRAYEQYF
TGCGCCAGCAGCTTGGAAGGTTGGGACAGGGCCTACGAGCAGTACTTC
>many|TRBV20-1|NA|TRBJ2-1
CSARDRPRSYNEQFF
TGCAGTGCTAGAGATCGTCCTAGGTCCTACAATGAGCAGTTCTTC
>few|TRBV20-1|NA|TRBJ2-3
CSASSADDLYF
TGCAGTGCTAGTTCAGCGGACGATTTGTATTTT
>many|TRBV28|NA|TRBJ2-2
CASSFTPPRAGELFF
TGTGCCAGCAGTTTTACCCCGCCCAGGGCCGGGGAGCTGTTTTTT
>NA|TRBV7-9|NA|TRBJ1-4
CASSLVEPKRTVFNEKLFF
TGTGCCAGCAGCTTAGTAGAGCCGAAAAGGACAGTTTTCAATGAAAAACTGTTTTTT
>NA|TRBV6-5|TRBD1|TRBJ2-7
CASQEDRVTYEQYF
TGTGCCAGCCAAGAGGACAGGGTGACCTACGAGCAGTACTTC
>NA|TRBV12-3/TRBV12-4|NA|TRBJ2-1
CASSLARGPNNEQFF
TGTGCCAGCAGTTTAGCGCGGGGACCTAACAATGAGCAGTTCTTC
>few|TRBV10-3|TRBD1|TRBJ1-4
CAIREDRGSEKLFF
TGTGCCATCAGAGAGGACAGGGGTAGCGAAAAACTGTTTTTT
>NA|TRBV20-1|NA|TRBJ1-5
CSARDSVGSRKNQPQHF
TGCAGTGCTAGAGACTCGGTGGGGTCTCGGAAAAATCAGCCCCAGCATTTT
>few|TRBV12-3/TRBV12-4|NA|TRBJ2-5
CASSLALASIQTQYF
TGTGCCAGCAGTTTAGCGCTGGCTAGCATCCAGACCCAGTACTTC
>NA|TRBV5-6|NA|TRBJ1-4
CASSGSRGPGEKLFF
TGTGCCAGCAGCGGCTCGCGGGGGCCGGGCGAAAAACTGTTTTTT
>few|TRBV5-1|NA|TRBJ1-5
CASSLELDQPQHF
TGCGCCAGCAGCTTGGAGCTGGATCAGCCCCAGCATTTT
>many|TRBV20-1|TRBD1|TRBJ1-2
CSRPQGAHGYTF
TGCAGTCGCCCACAGGGGGCGCACGGCTACACCTTC
>many|TRBV5-1|NA|TRBJ2-2
CASSLRVNTGELFF
TGTGCCAGCAGTTTAAGAGTTAACACCGGGGAGCTGTTTTTT